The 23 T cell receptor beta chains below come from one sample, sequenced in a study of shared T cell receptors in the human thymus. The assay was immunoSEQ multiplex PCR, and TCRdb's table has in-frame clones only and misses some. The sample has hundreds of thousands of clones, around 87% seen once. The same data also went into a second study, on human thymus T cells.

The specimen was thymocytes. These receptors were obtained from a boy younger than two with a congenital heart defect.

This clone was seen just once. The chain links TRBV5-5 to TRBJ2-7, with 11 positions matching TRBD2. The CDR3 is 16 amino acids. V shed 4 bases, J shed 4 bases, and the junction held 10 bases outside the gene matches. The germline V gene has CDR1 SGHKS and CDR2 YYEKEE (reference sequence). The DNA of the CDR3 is TGTGCCAGCAGCCCTTTACTAGCGGGAGAGCGGTACGAGCAGTACTTC. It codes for CASSPLLAGERYEQYF.

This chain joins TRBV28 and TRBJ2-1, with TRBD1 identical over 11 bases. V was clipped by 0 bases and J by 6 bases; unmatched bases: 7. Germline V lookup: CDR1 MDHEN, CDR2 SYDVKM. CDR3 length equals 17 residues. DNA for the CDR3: TGTGCCAGCAGTTTATGGCCGGGACAGGGGGACGGCAATGAGCAGTTCTTC. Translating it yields CASSLWPGQGDGNEQFF. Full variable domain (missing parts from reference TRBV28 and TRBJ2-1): DVKVTQSSRYLVKRTGEKVFLECVQDMDHENMFWYRQDPGLGLRLIYFSYDVKMKEKGDIPEGYSVSREKKERFSLILESASTNQTSMYLCASSLWPGQGDGNEQFFGPGTRLTVL.

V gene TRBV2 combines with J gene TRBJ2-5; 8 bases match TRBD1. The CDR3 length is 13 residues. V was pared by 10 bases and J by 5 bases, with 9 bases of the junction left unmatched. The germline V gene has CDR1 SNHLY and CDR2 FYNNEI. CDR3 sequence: CATRTGRKETQYF. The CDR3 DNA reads TGTGCCACCCGGACAGGGAGGAAGGAGACCCAGTACTTC. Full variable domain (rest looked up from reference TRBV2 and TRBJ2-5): EPEVTQTPSHQVTQMGQEVILRCVPISNHLYFYWYRQILGQKVEFLVSFYNNEISEKSEIFDDQFSVERPDGSNFTLKIRSTKLEDSAMYFCATRTGRKETQYFGPGTRLLVL.

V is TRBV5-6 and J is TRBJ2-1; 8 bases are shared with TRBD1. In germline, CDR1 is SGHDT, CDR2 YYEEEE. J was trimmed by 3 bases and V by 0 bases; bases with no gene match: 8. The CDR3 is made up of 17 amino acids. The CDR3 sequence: CASSLVVWTGSYNEQFF. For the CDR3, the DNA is TGTGCCAGCAGCTTGGTTGTTTGGACAGGGAGCTACAATGAGCAGTTCTTC.

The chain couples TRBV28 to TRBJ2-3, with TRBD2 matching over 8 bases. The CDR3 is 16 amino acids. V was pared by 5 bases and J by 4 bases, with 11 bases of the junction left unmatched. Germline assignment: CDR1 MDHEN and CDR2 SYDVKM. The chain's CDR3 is CASSPLAGGIPDTQYF. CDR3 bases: TGTGCCAGCAGTCCCCTGGCGGGGGGAATTCCAGATACGCAGTATTTT. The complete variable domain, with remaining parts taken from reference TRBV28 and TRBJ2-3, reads DVKVTQSSRYLVKRTGEKVFLECVQDMDHENMFWYRQDPGLGLRLIYFSYDVKMKEKGDIPEGYSVSREKKERFSLILESASTNQTSMYLCASSPLAGGIPDTQYFGPGTRLTVL.

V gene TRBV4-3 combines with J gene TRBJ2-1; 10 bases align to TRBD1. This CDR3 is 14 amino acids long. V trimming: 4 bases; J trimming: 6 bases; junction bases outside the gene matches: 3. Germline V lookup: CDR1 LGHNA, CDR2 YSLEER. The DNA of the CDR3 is TGCGCCAGCAGCCTCGGACAGGGGGTCAATGAGCAGTTCTTC. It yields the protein CASSLGQGVNEQFF.

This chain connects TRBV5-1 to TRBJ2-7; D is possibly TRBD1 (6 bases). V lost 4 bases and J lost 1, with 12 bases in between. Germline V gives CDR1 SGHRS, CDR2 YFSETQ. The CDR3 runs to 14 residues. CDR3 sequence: CASSGPRGSYEQYF. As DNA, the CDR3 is TGCGCCAGCAGCGGCCCCAGGGGATCCTACGAGCAGTACTTC.

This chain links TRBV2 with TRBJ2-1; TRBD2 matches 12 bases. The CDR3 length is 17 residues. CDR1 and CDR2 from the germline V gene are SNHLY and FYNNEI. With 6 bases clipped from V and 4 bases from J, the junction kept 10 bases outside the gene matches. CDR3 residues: CASRPVLGLAGYNEQFF. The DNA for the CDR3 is TGTGCCAGCAGGCCAGTCCTGGGACTAGCGGGTTACAATGAGCAGTTCTTC.

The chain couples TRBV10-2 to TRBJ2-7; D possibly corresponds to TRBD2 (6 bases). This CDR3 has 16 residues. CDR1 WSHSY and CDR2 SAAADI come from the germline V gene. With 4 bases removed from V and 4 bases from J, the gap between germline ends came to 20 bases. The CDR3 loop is CASSGGPTRMLYEQYF. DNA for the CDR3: TGCGCCAGCAGTGGGGGACCGACTAGGATGCTGTACGAGCAGTACTTC.

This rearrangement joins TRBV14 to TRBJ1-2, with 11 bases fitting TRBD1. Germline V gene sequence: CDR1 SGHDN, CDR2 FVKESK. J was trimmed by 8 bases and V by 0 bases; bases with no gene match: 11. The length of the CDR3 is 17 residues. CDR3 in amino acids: CASSQEMWTGGGSGYTF. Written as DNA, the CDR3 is TGTGCCAGCAGCCAAGAAATGTGGACAGGGGGCGGAAGCGGCTACACCTTC.

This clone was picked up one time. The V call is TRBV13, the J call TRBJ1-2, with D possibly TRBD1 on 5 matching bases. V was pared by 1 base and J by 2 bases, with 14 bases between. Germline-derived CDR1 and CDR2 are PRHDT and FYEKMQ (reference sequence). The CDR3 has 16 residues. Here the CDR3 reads CASSLDATEINYGYTF. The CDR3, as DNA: TGTGCCAGCAGCTTAGATGCGACAGAGATAAACTATGGCTACACCTTC. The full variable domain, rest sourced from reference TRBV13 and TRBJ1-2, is AAGVIQSPRHLIKEKRETATLKCYPIPRHDTVYWYQQGPGQDPQFLISFYEKMQSDKGSIPDRFSAQQFSDYHSELNMSSLELGDSALYFCASSLDATEINYGYTFGSGTRLTVV.

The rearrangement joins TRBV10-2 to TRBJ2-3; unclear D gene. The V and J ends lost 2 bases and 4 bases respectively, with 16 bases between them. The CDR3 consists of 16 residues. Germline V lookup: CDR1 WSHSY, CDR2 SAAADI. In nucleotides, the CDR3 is TGCGCCAGCAGTGAGAAAGAGATAACTAACCCAGATACGCAGTATTTT. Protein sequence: CASSEKEITNPDTQYF.

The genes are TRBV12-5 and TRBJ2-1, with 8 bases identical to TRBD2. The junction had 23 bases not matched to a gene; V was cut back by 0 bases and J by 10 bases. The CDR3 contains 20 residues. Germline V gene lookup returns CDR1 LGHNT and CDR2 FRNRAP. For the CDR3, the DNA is TGTGCTAGTGGTTTGGTACGTAGGACAAGGGATCCATACTGCGGGAGGGAGCAGTTCTTC. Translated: CASGLVRRTRDPYCGREQFF.

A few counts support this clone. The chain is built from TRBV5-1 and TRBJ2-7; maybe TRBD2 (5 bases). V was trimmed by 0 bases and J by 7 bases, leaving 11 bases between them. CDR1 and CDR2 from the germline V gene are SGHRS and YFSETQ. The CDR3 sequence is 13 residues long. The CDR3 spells CASSLGQREEQYF. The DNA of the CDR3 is TGCGCCAGCAGCTTGGGACAAAGGGAGGAGCAGTACTTC.

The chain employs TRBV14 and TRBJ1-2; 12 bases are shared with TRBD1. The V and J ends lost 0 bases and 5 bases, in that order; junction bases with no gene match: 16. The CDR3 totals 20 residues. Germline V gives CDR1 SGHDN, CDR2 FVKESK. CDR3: CASSQDSNIGTGGGTYGYTF. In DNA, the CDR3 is TGTGCCAGCAGCCAAGATAGTAATATCGGGACAGGGGGCGGCACATATGGCTACACCTTC.

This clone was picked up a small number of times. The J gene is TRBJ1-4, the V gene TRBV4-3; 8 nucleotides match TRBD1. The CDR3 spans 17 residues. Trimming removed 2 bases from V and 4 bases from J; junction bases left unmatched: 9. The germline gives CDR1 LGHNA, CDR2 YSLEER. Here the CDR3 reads CASSQTQPGQDNEKLFF. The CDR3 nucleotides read TGCGCCAGCAGCCAAACCCAACCGGGACAGGATAATGAAAAACTGTTTTTT.

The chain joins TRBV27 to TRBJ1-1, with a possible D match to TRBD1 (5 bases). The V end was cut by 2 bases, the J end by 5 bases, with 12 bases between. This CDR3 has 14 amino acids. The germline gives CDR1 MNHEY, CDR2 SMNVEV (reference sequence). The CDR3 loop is CASSLQGSKTEAFF. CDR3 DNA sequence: TGTGCCAGCAGTTTACAGGGAAGTAAAACTGAAGCTTTCTTT.

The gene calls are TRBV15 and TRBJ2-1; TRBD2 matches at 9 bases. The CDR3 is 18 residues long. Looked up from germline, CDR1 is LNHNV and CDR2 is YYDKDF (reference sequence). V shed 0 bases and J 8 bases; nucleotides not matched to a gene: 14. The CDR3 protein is CATSRDYLIAGETHEQFF. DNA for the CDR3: TGTGCCACCAGCAGAGATTACCTCATAGCGGGAGAAACCCATGAGCAGTTCTTC.

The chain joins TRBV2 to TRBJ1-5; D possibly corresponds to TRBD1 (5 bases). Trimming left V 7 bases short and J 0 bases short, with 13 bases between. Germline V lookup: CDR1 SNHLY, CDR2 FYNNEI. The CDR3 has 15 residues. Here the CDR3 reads CASIRTPNSNQPQHF. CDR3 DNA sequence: TGTGCCAGCATCCGGACACCTAATAGCAATCAGCCCCAGCATTTT.

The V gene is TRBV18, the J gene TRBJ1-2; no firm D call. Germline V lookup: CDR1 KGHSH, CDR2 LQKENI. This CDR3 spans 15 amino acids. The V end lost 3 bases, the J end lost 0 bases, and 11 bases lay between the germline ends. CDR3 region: CASSPSSLANYGYTF. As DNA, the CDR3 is TGTGCCAGCTCACCTTCGAGTTTAGCTAACTATGGCTACACCTTC.

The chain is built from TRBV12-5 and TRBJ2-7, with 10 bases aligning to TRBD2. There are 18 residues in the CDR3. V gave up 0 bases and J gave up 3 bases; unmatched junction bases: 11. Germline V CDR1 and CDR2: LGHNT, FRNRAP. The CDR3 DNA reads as TGTGCTAGTGGTTTGGTACCGAGCGGGAGGGCCCGGGTCTACGAGCAGTACTTC. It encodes CASGLVPSGRARVYEQYF.

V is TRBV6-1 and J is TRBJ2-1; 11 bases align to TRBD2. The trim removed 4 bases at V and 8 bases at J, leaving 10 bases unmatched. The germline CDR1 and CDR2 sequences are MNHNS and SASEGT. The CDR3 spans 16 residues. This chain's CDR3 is CASSGPPTSGKDEQFF. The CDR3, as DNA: TGTGCCAGCAGTGGTCCCCCGACTAGCGGGAAGGATGAGCAGTTCTTC.

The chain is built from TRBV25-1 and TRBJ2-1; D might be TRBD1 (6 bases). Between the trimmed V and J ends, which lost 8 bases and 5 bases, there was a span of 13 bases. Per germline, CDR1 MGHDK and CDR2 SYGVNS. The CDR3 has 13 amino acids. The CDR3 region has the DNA TGTGCCAGCGGTGGGGGCCTACACAATGAGCAGTTCTTC. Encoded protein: CASGGGLHNEQFF. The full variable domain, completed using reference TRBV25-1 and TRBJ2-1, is EADIYQTPRYLVIGTGKKITLECSQTMGHDKMYWYQQDPGMELHLIHYSYGVNSTEKGDLSSESTVSRIRTEHFPLTLESARPSHTSQYLCASGGGLHNEQFFGPGTRLTVL.